This T cell receptor (beta chain) was retrieved from a study of molecular identifiers for immune sequencing clone quantification. This clonotype came up a few times. MiXCR, run by TCRdb on the PCR reads, gives a single entry per CDR3 protein. The table lists 350,000 or so distinct CDR3 sequences, 20% to 25% of them singletons. J gave up 4 bases and V 5 bases, and 4 bases lay outside the gene matches. There are 13 residues in the CDR3. The germline V gene encodes CDR1 MNHEY and CDR2 SMNVEV (reference sequence). V is TRBV27 and J is TRBJ2-7; 8 bases fit TRBD2. Material: naive CD8+ T cells from blood, with Jurkat cell RNA spiked in. Described subset: FACS-sorted CD8+CD4-CCR7+CD45RA+ naive T cells. The sequence was collected from a human donor in good health. Some libraries in this study had Jurkat cell RNA spiked in. The chain's CDR3 is CASSSGSRYEQYF. The CDR3 DNA reads TGTGCCAGCAGTAGCGGGAGTAGGTACGAGCAGTACTTC.